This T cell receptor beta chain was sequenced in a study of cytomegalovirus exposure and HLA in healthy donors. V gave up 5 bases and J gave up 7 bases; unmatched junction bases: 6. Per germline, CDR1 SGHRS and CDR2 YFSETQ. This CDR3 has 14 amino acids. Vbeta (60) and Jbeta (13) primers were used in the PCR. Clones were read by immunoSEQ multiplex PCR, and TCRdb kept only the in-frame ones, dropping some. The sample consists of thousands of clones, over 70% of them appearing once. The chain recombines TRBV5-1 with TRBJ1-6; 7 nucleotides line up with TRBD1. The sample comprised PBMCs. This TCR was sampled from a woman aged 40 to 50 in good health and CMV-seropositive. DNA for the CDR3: TGCGCCAGCAGGACCGGACAGGCCAATTCACCCCTCCACTTT. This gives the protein CASRTGQANSPLHF.